This T cell receptor (beta chain) originates from a study of CD8 T cells in ankylosing spondylitis. Findings of the study overall: Blood of patients with ankylosing spondylitis appeared to be characterized by a TCR beta motif of several highly homologous variants. Significantly higher representation of disease-linked clones was reported for matched ankylosing spondylitis synovial fluid.

The CDR3 is made up of 11 amino acids. Between the trimmed V and J ends, which lost 5 bases and 8 bases, there was a span of 9 bases. TCRdb passed the 5' RACE reads through MiXCR, listing each CDR3 protein once. This table has fewer than 550,000 distinct CDR3 sequences, about 5.7% appearing once. This clonotype occurred many times. Its antigen remains unknown. This clonotype originated in a male donor with ankylosing spondylitis. This chain links TRBV12-3 or TRBV12-4 with TRBJ1-1; D gene uncertain. Sequencing used blood, either unsorted or a sorted T cell fraction (not recorded which). CDR3 sequence: CASSPFREAFF. DNA for the CDR3: TGTGCCAGCAGTCCGTTTCGAGAAGCTTTCTTT.